This T cell receptor beta chain came from a study of T cell clonotyping in hematopoietic cell transplantation. Study-wide points: After transplant, recipient diversity fell while pathologically expanded clonotypes grew through day 180. At the given depth, recipient repertoires were over 97% de novo clonotypes.

This CDR3 has 16 residues. Germline-derived CDR1 and CDR2 are SQVTM and ANQGSEA. The ends were cut back, 7 bases at V and 8 bases at J, with 29 bases in the middle. In regard to this clone: What it binds is not known.

Sequenced by immunoSEQ multiplex PCR; TCRdb stores in-frame clones only, minus some. The sample includes approximately 44,000 clones, roughly 96% seen only once; the top ten take around 1%. This TCR was sampled from a man aged 25-40 years in good health. Some clones in this sample may be carry-over from other donors' samples. The rearrangement uses TRBV29-1 and TRBJ1-2; TRBD1 might be the D (5 bases). Material for sequencing was peripheral blood mononuclear cells. In DNA form, the CDR3 reads TGCAGCGCTGCCCGGGGGAGCGGGGGGACCTATGGGGGCTACACCTTC. Its protein product is CSAARGSGGTYGGYTF.